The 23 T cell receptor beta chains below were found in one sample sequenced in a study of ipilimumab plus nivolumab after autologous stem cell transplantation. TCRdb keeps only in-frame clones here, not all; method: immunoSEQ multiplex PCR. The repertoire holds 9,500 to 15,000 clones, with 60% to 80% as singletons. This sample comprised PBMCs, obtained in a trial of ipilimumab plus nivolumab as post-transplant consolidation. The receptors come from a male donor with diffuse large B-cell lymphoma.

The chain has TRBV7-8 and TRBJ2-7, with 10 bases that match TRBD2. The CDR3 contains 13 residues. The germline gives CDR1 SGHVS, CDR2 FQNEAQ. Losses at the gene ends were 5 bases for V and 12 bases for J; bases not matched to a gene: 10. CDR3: CASSTTSGAASYF. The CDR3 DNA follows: TGTGCCAGCAGCACCACTAGCGGGGCCGCTTCGTACTTC.

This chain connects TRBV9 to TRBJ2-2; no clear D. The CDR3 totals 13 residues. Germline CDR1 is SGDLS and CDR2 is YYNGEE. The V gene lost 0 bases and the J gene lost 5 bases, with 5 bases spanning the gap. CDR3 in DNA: TGTGCCAGCAGCGTAGGGGGTACCGGGGAGCTGTTTTTT. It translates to CASSVGGTGELFF. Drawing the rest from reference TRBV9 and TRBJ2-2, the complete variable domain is DSGVTQTPKHLITATGQRVTLRCSPRSGDLSVYWYQQSLDQGLQFLIQYYNGEERAKGNILERFSAQQFPDLHSELNLSSLELGDSALYFCASSVGGTGELFFGEGSRLTVL.

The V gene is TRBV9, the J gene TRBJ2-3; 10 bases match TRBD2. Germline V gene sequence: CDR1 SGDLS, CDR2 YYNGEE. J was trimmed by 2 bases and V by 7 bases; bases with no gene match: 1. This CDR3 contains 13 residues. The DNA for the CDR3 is TGTGCCAGCGGACTAGCGGACACAGATACGCAGTATTTT. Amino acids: CASGLADTDTQYF.

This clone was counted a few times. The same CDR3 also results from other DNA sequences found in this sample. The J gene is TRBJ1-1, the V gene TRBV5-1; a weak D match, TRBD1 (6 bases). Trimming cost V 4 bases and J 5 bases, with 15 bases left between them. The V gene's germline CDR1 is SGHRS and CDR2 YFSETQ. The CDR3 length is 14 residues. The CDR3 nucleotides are TGCGCCAGCAGCCTGGAAGGGGGATGGACTGAAGCTTTCTTT. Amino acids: CASSLEGGWTEAFF.

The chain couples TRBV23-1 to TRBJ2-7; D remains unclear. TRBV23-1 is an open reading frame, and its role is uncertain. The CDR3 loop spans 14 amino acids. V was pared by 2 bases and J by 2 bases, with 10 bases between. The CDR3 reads CASSQTHTTYEQYF. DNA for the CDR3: TGCGCCAGCAGTCAAACCCACACGACCTACGAGCAGTACTTC.

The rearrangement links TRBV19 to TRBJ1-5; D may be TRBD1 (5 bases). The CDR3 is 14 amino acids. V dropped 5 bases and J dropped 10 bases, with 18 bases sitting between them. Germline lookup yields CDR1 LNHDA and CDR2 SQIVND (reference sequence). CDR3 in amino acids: CASSPRDALRPQHF. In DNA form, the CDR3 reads TGTGCCAGTAGTCCAAGGGACGCCCTTCGTCCCCAGCATTTT.

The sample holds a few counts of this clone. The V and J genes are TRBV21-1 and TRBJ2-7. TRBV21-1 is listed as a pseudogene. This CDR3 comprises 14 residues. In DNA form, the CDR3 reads TGTGCCAGCAGCAACCGGGACGAGGGAAACGAGCAGTACTTC. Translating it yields CASSNRDEGNEQYF.

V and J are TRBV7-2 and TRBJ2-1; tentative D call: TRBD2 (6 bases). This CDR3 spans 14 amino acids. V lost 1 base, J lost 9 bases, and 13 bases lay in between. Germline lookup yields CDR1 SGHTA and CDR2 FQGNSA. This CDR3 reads CASSLVGGALEQFF. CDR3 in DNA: TGTGCCAGCAGCTTAGTGGGGGGAGCGCTTGAGCAGTTCTTC.

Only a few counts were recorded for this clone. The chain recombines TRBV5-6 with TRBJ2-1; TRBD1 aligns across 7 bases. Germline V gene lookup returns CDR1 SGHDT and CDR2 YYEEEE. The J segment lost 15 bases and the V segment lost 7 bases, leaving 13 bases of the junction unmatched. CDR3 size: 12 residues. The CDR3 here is CASGNIGTAPFF. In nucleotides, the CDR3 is TGTGCCAGCGGAAACATTGGGACAGCCCCGTTCTTC.

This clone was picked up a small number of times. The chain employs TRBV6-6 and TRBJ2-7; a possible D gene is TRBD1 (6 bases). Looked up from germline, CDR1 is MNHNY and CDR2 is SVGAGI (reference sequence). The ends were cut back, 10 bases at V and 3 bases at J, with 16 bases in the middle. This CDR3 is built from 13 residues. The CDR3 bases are TGTGCCACCCGGGGTTGGGACAACTACGAGCAGTACTTC. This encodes CATRGWDNYEQYF.

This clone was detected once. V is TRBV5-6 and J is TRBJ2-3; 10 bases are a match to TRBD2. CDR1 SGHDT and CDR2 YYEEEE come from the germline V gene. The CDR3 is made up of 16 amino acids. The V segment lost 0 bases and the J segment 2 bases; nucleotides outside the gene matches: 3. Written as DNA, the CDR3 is TGTGCCAGCAGCTTGGTAGCGGGAGGCCTCACAGATACGCAGTATTTT. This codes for CASSLVAGGLTDTQYF.

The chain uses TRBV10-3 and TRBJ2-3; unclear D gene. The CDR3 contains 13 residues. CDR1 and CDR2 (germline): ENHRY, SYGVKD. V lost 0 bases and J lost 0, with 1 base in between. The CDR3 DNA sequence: TGTGCCATCAGTGAGTCGAGCACAGATACGCAGTATTTT. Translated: CAISESSTDTQYF.

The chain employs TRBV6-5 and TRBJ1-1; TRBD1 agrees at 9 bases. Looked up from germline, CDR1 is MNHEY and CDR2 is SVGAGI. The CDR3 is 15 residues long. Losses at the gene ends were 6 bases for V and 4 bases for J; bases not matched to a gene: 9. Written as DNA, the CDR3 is TGTGCCAGCAGGCAACTTACAGGGGGCTCCACTGAAGCTTTCTTT. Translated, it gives CASRQLTGGSTEAFF.

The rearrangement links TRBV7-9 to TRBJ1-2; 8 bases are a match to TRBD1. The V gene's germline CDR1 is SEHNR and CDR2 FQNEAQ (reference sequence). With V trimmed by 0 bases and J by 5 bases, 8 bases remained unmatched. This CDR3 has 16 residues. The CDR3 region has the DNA TGTGCCAGCAGCTTAGCTTCTGGACAGGGACTTTATGGCTACACCTTC. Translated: CASSLASGQGLYGYTF.

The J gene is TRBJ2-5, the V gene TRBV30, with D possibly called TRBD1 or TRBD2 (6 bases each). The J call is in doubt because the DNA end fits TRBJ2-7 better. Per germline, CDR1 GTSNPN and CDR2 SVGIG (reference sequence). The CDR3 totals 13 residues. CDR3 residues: CAWSVGRGAEQYF. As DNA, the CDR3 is TGTGCCTGGAGTGTGGGAAGGGGGGCCGAGCAGTACTTC.

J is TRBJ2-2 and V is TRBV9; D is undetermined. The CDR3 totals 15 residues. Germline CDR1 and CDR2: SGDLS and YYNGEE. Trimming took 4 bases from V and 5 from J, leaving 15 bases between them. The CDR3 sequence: CASSLTLDPTGELFF. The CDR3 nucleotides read TGTGCCAGCAGCTTAACACTCGATCCTACCGGGGAGCTGTTTTTT. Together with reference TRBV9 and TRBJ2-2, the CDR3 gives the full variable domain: DSGVTQTPKHLITATGQRVTLRCSPRSGDLSVYWYQQSLDQGLQFLIQYYNGEERAKGNILERFSAQQFPDLHSELNLSSLELGDSALYFCASSLTLDPTGELFFGEGSRLTVL.

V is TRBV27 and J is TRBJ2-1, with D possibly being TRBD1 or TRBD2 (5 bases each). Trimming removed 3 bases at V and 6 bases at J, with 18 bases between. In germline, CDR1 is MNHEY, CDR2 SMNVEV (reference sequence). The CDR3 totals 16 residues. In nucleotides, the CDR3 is TGTGCCAGCAGTTTGCCCGGGGCAGGTGGGGTCAATGAGCAGTTCTTC. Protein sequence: CASSLPGAGGVNEQFF.

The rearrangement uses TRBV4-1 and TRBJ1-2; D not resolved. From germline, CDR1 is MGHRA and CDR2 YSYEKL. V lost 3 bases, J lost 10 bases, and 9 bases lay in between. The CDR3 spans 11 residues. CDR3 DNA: TGCGCCAGCAGCCACGCCTTTCTCTACACCTTC. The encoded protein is CASSHAFLYTF.

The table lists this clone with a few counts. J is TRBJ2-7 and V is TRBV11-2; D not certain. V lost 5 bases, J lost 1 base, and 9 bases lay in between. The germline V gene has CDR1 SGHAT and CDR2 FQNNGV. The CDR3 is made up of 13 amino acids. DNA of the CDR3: TGTGCCAGCAGCCCGACACTATCCTACGAGCAGTACTTC. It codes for CASSPTLSYEQYF. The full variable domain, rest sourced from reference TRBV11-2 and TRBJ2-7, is EAGVAQSPRYKIIEKRQSVAFWCNPISGHATLYWYQQILGQGPKLLIQFQNNGVVDDSQLPKDRFSAERLKGVDSTLKIQPAKLEDSAVYLCASSPTLSYEQYFGPGTRLTVT.

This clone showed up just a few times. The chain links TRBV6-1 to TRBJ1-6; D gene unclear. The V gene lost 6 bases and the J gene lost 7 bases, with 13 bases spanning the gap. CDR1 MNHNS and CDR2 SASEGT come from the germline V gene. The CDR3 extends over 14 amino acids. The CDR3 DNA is TGTGCCAGCAGACCGGGTCTAACAAATTCACCCCTCCACTTT. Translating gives CASRPGLTNSPLHF.

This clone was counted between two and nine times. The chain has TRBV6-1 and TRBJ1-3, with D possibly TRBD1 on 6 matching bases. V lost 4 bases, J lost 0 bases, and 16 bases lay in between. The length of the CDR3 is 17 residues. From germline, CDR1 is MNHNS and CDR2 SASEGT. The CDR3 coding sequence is TGTGCCAGCAGTGCCGTTATTGGACAGTCCTCTGGAAACACCATATATTTT. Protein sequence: CASSAVIGQSSGNTIYF.

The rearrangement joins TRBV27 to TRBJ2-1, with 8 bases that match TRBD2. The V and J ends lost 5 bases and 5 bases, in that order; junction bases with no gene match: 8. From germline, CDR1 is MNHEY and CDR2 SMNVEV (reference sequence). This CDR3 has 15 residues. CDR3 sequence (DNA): TGTGCCAGCAGTCCCCGGGAGGGAAGAAACAATGAGCAGTTCTTC. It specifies CASSPREGRNNEQFF.

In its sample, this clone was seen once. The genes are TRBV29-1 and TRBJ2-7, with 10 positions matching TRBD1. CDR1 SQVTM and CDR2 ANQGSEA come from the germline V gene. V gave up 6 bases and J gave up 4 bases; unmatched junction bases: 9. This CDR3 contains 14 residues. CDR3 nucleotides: TGCAGCGTCAAGGGGACAGGGGTCTGGTACGAGCAGTACTTC. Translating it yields CSVKGTGVWYEQYF.